A selection of T cell receptor beta chains follows, all from one sample in a study of blood T cell repertoires in COVID-19. The data were produced by immunoSEQ multiplex PCR, yet TCRdb's version contains in-frame clones alone and is incomplete. The top ten hold 1.3% of the sample, which has some 300,000 clones, around 87% seen once. Sequenced material: peripheral blood. The receptors shown here come from a man between 70 and 80 years old with acute or convalescent COVID-19. Each CDR3 is given with its conserved first and last residue. D genes are given only for firm matches. Size values are once, few and many counts, or a class for expanded clones, and some rows have none.

>TRBJ1-5|TRBD1|once|TRBV28
CASTGAGYSNQPQHF
TGTGCCAGTACAGGGGCGGGGTATAGCAATCAGCCCCAGCATTTT
>TRBJ2-7|.|.|TRBV28
CASSSFGTLSSYEQYF
TGTGCCAGCAGTTCCTTCGGGACTTTAAGCTCCTACGAGCAGTACTTC
>TRBJ1-4|TRBD1|.|TRBV3-1/TRBV3-2
CASSQETGREKLFF
TGTGCCAGCAGCCAAGAGACAGGGCGGGAAAAACTGTTTTTT
>TRBJ1-4|TRBD1|.|TRBV28
CASRNSVGTGVPRNEKLFF
TGTGCCAGCAGGAATAGTGTGGGGACAGGGGTTCCGCGGAATGAAAAACTGTTTTTT
>TRBJ2-7|TRBD2|once|TRBV19
CASSGGLAEYYEQYF
TGTGCCAGTAGTGGCGGACTAGCGGAGTACTACGAGCAGTACTTC
>TRBJ2-7|TRBD1|.|TRBV6-2/TRBV6-3
CASSGLTGIVHRQYF
TGTGCCAGCAGTGGCCTGACAGGGATCGTCCACCGGCAGTACTTC
>TRBJ2-2|TRBD1|.|TRBV2
CASTSTGGGGNTGELFF
TGTGCCAGCACGAGCACAGGGGGCGGTGGGAACACCGGGGAGCTGTTTTTT
>TRBJ1-6|TRBD1|.|TRBV4-3
CASSQARTGDLSSPLHF
TGCGCCAGCAGCCAAGCCCGGACAGGGGATTTGAGTTCACCCCTCCACTTT
>TRBJ2-3|TRBD2|few|TRBV2
CASNFGGSATDTQYF
TGTGCCAGCAATTTCGGCGGGAGTGCGACAGATACGCAGTATTTT
>TRBJ2-1|.|few|TRBV11-2
CASSLDRQGTLSLLYEQFF
TGTGCCAGCAGCTTAGATCGGCAGGGAACTCTCTCCTTACTCTATGAGCAGTTCTTC
>TRBJ2-7|TRBD2|few|TRBV27
CASRILAGGPGKQYF
TGTGCCAGCAGAATACTAGCGGGAGGGCCGGGTAAGCAGTACTTC
>TRBJ1-2|.|.|TRBV10-3
CAISNTQEHYGYTF
TGTGCCATCAGTAATACCCAGGAACACTATGGCTACACCTTC
>TRBJ1-3|TRBD1|.|TRBV28
CASSSTGTGNTIYF
TGTGCCAGCAGTTCGACAGGGACTGGAAACACCATATATTTT